The present T cell receptor beta chain was sequenced within a study of CD8+ T cells in alopecia areata. Looking at the study overall: C3H/HeJ donors aged about 6-13 months with spontaneous alopecia supplied skin grafted onto approximately 7-11-week-old female C3H/HeJ mice.

The table lists this clone with a few counts. What it recognizes is unknown. The germline and genes are mouse ones. From the germline J gene comes the end of the CDR3, since the read stops 4 residues before it. The same CDR3 can be traced to other DNA sequences in this sample. Findings and caveats of the study: Higher clonality than in normal scalp was seen in lesional scalp, especially alopecia totalis/universalis.

It was cDNA, reverse transcribed from extracted RNA, that served as the sequencing template. Sequenced by immunoSEQ multiplex PCR; TCRdb stores in-frame clones only, minus some. The table lists approximately 280,000 clones, with no singletons. The CDR3 runs 13 residues. The germline V gene encodes CDR1 FNHDT and CDR2 SITEND (reference sequence). Trimming cost V 4 bases and J 0 bases, with 7 bases left between them. Pooled cutaneous lymph node cells were sorted using CD4, CD8alpha, NKG2D, NKG2ACE and other markers. V gene TRBV19 combines with J gene TRBJ1-2; D remains ambiguous. The TCR was taken from a C3H/HeJ mouse with alopecia areata. The strain bears MHC haplotype H2-k. The specimen was CD4+ T cells sorted from a lymph node. Partial CDR3 DNA: TGTGCCAGCAGTCCCACAGCAAACTCC. Its translation is CASSPTANS. The complete CDR3 reads CASSPTANSDYTF.